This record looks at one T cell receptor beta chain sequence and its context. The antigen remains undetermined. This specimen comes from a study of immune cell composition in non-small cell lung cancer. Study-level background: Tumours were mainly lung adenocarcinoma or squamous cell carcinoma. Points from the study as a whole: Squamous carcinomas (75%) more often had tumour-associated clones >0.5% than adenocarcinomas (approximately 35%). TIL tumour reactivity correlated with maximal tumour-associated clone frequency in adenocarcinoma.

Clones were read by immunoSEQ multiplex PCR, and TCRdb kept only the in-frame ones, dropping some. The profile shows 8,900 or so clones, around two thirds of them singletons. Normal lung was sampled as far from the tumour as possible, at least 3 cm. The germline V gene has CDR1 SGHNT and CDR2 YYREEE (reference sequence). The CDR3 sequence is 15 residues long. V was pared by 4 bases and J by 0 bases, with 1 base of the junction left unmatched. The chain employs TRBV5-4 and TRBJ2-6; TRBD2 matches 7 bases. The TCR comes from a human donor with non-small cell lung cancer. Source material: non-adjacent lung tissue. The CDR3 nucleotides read TGTGCCAGCAGCCCGGGGGGCTCTGGGGCCAACGTCCTGACTTTC. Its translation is CASSPGGSGANVLTF.